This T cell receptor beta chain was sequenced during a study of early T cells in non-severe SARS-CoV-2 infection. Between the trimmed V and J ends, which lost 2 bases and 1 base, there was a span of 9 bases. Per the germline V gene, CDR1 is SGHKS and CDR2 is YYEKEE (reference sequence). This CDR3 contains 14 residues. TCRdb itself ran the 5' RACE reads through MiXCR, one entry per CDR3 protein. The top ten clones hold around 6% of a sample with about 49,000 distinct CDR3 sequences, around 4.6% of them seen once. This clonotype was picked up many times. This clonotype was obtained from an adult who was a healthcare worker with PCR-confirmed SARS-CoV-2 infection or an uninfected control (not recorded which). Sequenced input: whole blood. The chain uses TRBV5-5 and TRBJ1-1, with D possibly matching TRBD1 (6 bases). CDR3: CASSFADRNTEAFF. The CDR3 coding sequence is TGTGCCAGCAGCTTCGCGGACAGGAACACTGAAGCTTTCTTT.